This T cell receptor (beta chain) is drawn from a study of blood T cell repertoires in COVID-19. The method was immunoSEQ multiplex PCR; TCRdb's version includes in-frame clones alone and lacks a portion of them. The table records some 150,000 clones, roughly 88% of them present only once. In the case of this clone: The junction departs from the called germline gene at one end, perhaps through a read error.

Sequencing was carried out using peripheral blood. The source is a woman aged 50 to 65 with acute or convalescent COVID-19.

CDR3: CASRTGGNTKAFF. Written as DNA, the CDR3 is TGTGCCAGCAGGACAGGAGGAAACACTAAAGCTTTCTTT. J is TRBJ1-1 and V is TRBV28; TRBD1 is a possible D gene (6 bases). Per the germline V gene, CDR1 is MDHEN and CDR2 is SYDVKM. CDR3 length: 13 amino acids.